Following are 32 T cell receptor beta chains from one sample sequenced in a study of radiation and T cells in renal cell carcinoma. The sample's time point: blood 2 weeks post-SBRT. Treatment indicated: 15 Gy SBRT to primary tumor, nephrectomy 4 weeks later. Libraries were prepared by immunoSEQ multiplex PCR; TCRdb keeps only in-frame clonotypes and omits some of them. The table has 100,000 to 150,000 clones, approximately 90% seen once. The material was blood, obtained from a patient whose treatment included radiotherapy and nephrectomy. The receptor source for this set is a woman in her seventies with renal cell carcinoma.

The rearrangement links TRBV6-1 to TRBJ2-1; possibly TRBD2 for D (5 bases). Trimming removed 2 bases from V and 7 bases from J, with 12 bases in between. Germline CDR1 reads MNHNS; CDR2 reads SASEGT. This CDR3 spans 14 amino acids. CDR3 nucleotide sequence: TGTGCCAGCAGTGAAATCATTAGCGAGAATGAGCAGTTCTTC. It translates to CASSEIISENEQFF.

The chain uses TRBV6-6 and TRBJ1-2, with 8 bases that match TRBD1. Germline V gene sequence: CDR1 MNHNY, CDR2 SVGAGI (reference sequence). Trimming removed 4 bases from V and 6 bases from J; junction bases left unmatched: 7. This CDR3 has 14 residues. The CDR3 DNA is TGTGCCAGCAGTTTCACACAGGGGGATAATGGCTACACCTTC. As protein: CASSFTQGDNGYTF.

A remark on this clone: The junction departs from the called germline gene at one end, perhaps through a read error. CDR3 in amino acids: CASSFSGQETQYF. The CDR3 coding sequence is TGTGCTAGCAGCTTTTCCGGCCAAGAGACCCAGTACTTC. The chain recombines TRBV7-7 with TRBJ2-5; no definite D call. This CDR3 is built from 13 residues. Germline lookup yields CDR1 SSHAT and CDR2 FNYEAQ (reference sequence).

The chain recombines TRBV5-5 with TRBJ1-5; D unclear. CDR3 length: 16 residues. Germline assignment: CDR1 SGHKS and CDR2 YYEKEE (reference sequence). Trimming stripped 4 bases from V and 2 bases from J, with 16 bases between. CDR3 residues: CASSPTMPLGNQPQHF. CDR3 in DNA: TGTGCCAGCAGCCCGACGATGCCCCTAGGCAATCAGCCCCAGCATTTT.

This chain links TRBV6-5 with TRBJ1-2; D remains unclear. The V gene lost 7 bases and the J gene lost 2 bases, with 11 bases spanning the gap. There are 13 residues in the CDR3. Germline values: CDR1 MNHEY, CDR2 SVGAGI. CDR3 amino acids: CASKATANYGYTF. CDR3 nucleotides: TGTGCCAGCAAGGCCACGGCCAACTATGGCTACACCTTC.

CDR3 coding DNA: TGTGCCAGTAGACGAACGACTGAAGCTTTCTTT. This gives the protein CASRRTTEAFF. The chain combines TRBV19 with TRBJ1-1; D gene unclear. V lost 6 bases to trimming and J lost 5 bases, with 7 bases between them. CDR1 LNHDA and CDR2 SQIVND come from the germline V gene (reference sequence). The CDR3 contains 11 residues.

The chain uses TRBV4-2 and TRBJ1-6; TRBD1 agrees at 8 bases. The CDR3 extends over 16 amino acids. The germline V gene has CDR1 LGHNA and CDR2 YNFKEQ. V lost 3 bases, J lost 6 bases, and 7 bases stayed unmatched. The chain's CDR3 is CASSQAQGAGNSPLHF. DNA of the CDR3: TGTGCCAGCAGCCAGGCCCAGGGGGCGGGTAATTCACCCCTCCACTTT.

This chain connects TRBV4-1 to TRBJ2-1; D unresolved. The CDR3 is made up of 13 amino acids. V was shortened by 0 bases and J by 1 base, with 1 base between the two germline ends. Germline values: CDR1 MGHRA, CDR2 YSYEKL. For the CDR3, the DNA is TGCGCCAGCAGCCAAGAATCCTACAATGAGCAGTTCTTC. Translating gives CASSQESYNEQFF.

The J gene is TRBJ1-2, the V gene TRBV4-3; the D gene is possibly TRBD1 (6 bases). The germline gives CDR1 LGHNA, CDR2 YSLEER. The CDR3 covers 13 residues. Trimming pared 2 bases from V and 13 bases from J, leaving 17 bases between. The chain's CDR3 is CASSQNRDTISTF. DNA of the CDR3: TGCGCCAGCAGCCAAAACCGGGACACTATTTCCACCTTC.

The rearrangement links TRBV5-5 to TRBJ2-7; D is ambiguous. This CDR3 comprises 11 residues. Germline assignment: CDR1 SGHKS and CDR2 YYEKEE (reference sequence). V lost 3 bases and J 4 bases, leaving 5 bases between the germline ends. CDR3 protein: CASSYDYEQYF. The DNA for the CDR3 is TGTGCCAGCAGCTATGATTACGAGCAGTACTTC.

The V call is TRBV5-6, the J call TRBJ1-2, with D possibly matching TRBD1 (6 bases). This CDR3 has 16 amino acids. CDR1 is SGHDT, CDR2 YYEEEE, per germline. Trimming stripped 0 bases from V and 8 bases from J, with 20 bases between. In DNA, the CDR3 is TGTGCCAGCAGCTTGGGCGGGGGGCCCCGCCGGGGGGGCTACACCTTC. Its protein product is CASSLGGGPRRGGYTF.

The rearrangement joins TRBV7-9 to TRBJ1-1; D gene uncertain. The CDR3 covers 18 residues. V was shortened by 6 bases and J by 0 bases, with 23 bases between the two germline ends. CDR1 SEHNR and CDR2 FQNEAQ come from the germline V gene (reference sequence). The CDR3 region is CASSLIGGVGQLNTEAFF. CDR3 bases: TGTGCCAGCAGTCTAATTGGCGGCGTCGGGCAATTGAACACTGAAGCTTTCTTT.

The CDR3 spells CATSREFGGTQYF. CDR3 coding DNA: TGTGCCACCAGCAGGGAATTCGGTGGGACCCAGTACTTC. This chain joins TRBV15 and TRBJ2-5; no reliable D call. This CDR3 comprises 13 residues. Germline V gene data show CDR1 as LNHNV and CDR2 as YYDKDF (reference sequence). V lost 3 bases, J lost 7 bases, and 12 bases lay in between.

This chain links TRBV6-1 with TRBJ1-2; 7 nucleotides match TRBD1. The trim removed 7 bases at V and 0 bases at J, leaving 8 bases unmatched. Germline values: CDR1 MNHNS, CDR2 SASEGT. CDR3 size: 15 residues. The CDR3 DNA follows: TGTGCCAGCAAGACCGGGACAGACCCTAACTATGGCTACACCTTC. It translates to CASKTGTDPNYGYTF.

The chain links TRBV5-1 to TRBJ2-1; the D call may be TRBD1 or TRBD2 (5 bases each). Germline V gene sequence: CDR1 SGHRS, CDR2 YFSETQ. The V end lost 4 bases, the J end lost 6 bases, and 17 bases lay between the germline ends. This CDR3 region has 15 residues. CDR3 sequence: CASSPRDRLSNEQFF. DNA of the CDR3: TGCGCCAGCAGCCCCCGGGACCGCTTAAGCAATGAGCAGTTCTTC. The whole variable domain, remainder taken from reference TRBV5-1 and TRBJ2-1, is KAGVTQTPRYLIKTRGQQVTLSCSPISGHRSVSWYQQTPGQGLQFLFEYFSETQRNKGNFPGRFSGRQFSNSRSEMNVSTLELGDSALYLCASSPRDRLSNEQFFGPGTRLTVL.

This CDR3 reads CASSLDRANTEAFF. The CDR3 DNA follows: TGTGCCAGCAGCTTAGACAGGGCTAACACTGAAGCTTTCTTT. V usage is TRBV7-2 and J usage is TRBJ1-1; D might be TRBD1 (6 bases). CDR1 SGHTA and CDR2 FQGNSA come from the germline V gene. Trimming left V 1 base short and J 2 bases short, with 8 bases between. There are 14 residues in the CDR3.

This sequence joins TRBV7-2 and TRBJ1-4; maybe TRBD1 (5 bases). Germline V lookup: CDR1 SGHTA, CDR2 FQGNSA. The CDR3 has 19 amino acids. V was clipped by 5 bases and J by 2 bases, with 24 bases between them. CDR3: CASSLAGAQGASTNEKLFF. Written as DNA, the CDR3 is TGTGCCAGCAGCCTCGCCGGGGCACAAGGAGCTTCGACTAATGAAAAACTGTTTTTT.

This clone was seen just once. The gene calls are TRBV28 and TRBJ1-5, with D uncertain. This CDR3 comprises 14 residues. Germline CDR1 MDHEN, CDR2 SYDVKM. Trimming took 2 bases from V and 1 from J, leaving 6 bases between them. This chain's CDR3 is CASSLVDSNQPQHF. DNA for the CDR3: TGTGCCAGCAGTTTAGTGGACAGCAATCAGCCCCAGCATTTT.

V and J are TRBV5-4 and TRBJ1-2, with D possibly matching TRBD1 (6 bases). The V gene's germline CDR1 is SGHNT and CDR2 YYREEE (reference sequence). The CDR3 contains 15 residues. Trimming took 2 bases from V and 1 from J, leaving 12 bases between them. CDR3 protein: CASSLQGPLNYGYTF. CDR3 in DNA: TGTGCCAGCAGCTTACAGGGCCCCCTTAACTATGGCTACACCTTC.

The CDR3 is CASSYSPGNSGELFF. In nucleotides, the CDR3 is TGTGCCAGCAGTTACTCGCCGGGAAATTCCGGGGAGCTGTTTTTT. V usage is TRBV6-5 and J usage is TRBJ2-2; D is possibly TRBD2 (5 bases). V lost 0 bases to trimming and J lost 6 bases, with 11 bases between them. This CDR3 comprises 15 residues. Looked up from germline, CDR1 is MNHEY and CDR2 is SVGAGI.

The chain combines TRBV5-4 with TRBJ1-2, with 8 bases fitting TRBD1. The CDR3 length is 14 residues. The germline V gene encodes CDR1 SGHNT and CDR2 YYREEE (reference sequence). Trimming cost V 4 bases and J 4 bases; bases outside gene matches: 6. CDR3 amino acids: CASSGDRGFYGYTF. The CDR3 DNA is TGTGCCAGCAGCGGAGACAGGGGCTTCTATGGCTACACCTTC.

The chain carries TRBV10-3 and TRBJ2-7; 10 nucleotides agree with TRBD1. CDR3 size: 15 residues. V shed 6 bases and J 2 bases; nucleotides not matched to a gene: 7. Germline V lookup: CDR1 ENHRY, CDR2 SYGVKD. The CDR3 spells CAISPGQGFPYEQYF. The CDR3 coding sequence is TGTGCCATCAGCCCGGGACAGGGGTTTCCCTACGAGCAGTACTTC.

The chain joins TRBV5-1 to TRBJ2-2; D remains ambiguous. The V gene lost 4 bases and the J gene lost 4 bases, with 14 bases spanning the gap. Germline CDR1 is SGHRS and CDR2 is YFSETQ. The CDR3 length is 15 residues. CDR3 sequence: CASSPDPGSTGELFF. The CDR3 region has the DNA TGCGCCAGCAGCCCGGATCCAGGTTCCACCGGGGAGCTGTTTTTT.

The chain is built from TRBV7-9 and TRBJ2-4; 7 bases match TRBD1. CDR3 length: 16 amino acids. Germline CDR1 SEHNR, CDR2 FQNEAQ (reference sequence). J was trimmed by 15 bases and V by 5 bases; bases with no gene match: 22. The CDR3 is CASSITAGTAEVPPYF. CDR3 nucleotides: TGTGCCAGCAGCATTACCGCCGGGACAGCGGAAGTCCCCCCGTACTTC.

DNA for the CDR3: TGCAGCGTTGAATTAGCGGGATTCAATGAGCAGTTCTTC. The encoded protein is CSVELAGFNEQFF. The chain carries TRBV29-1 and TRBJ2-1; 8 nucleotides align to TRBD2. Trimming cost V 2 bases and J 6 bases; bases outside gene matches: 3. Germline V CDR1 and CDR2: SQVTM, ANQGSEA. This CDR3 is built from 13 residues.

This clone was recorded only once. V usage is TRBV5-1 and J usage is TRBJ2-2; D gene unclear. With 4 bases removed from V and 1 base from J, the gap between germline ends came to 8 bases. CDR3 length: 14 amino acids. Germline V gene lookup returns CDR1 SGHRS and CDR2 YFSETQ. Here the CDR3 reads CASSQNLNTGELFF. For the CDR3, the DNA is TGCGCCAGCAGCCAAAACTTGAACACCGGGGAGCTGTTTTTT. Drawing the rest from reference TRBV5-1 and TRBJ2-2, the complete variable domain is KAGVTQTPRYLIKTRGQQVTLSCSPISGHRSVSWYQQTPGQGLQFLFEYFSETQRNKGNFPGRFSGRQFSNSRSEMNVSTLELGDSALYLCASSQNLNTGELFFGEGSRLTVL.

The V call is TRBV10-3, the J call TRBJ2-2; the D call may be TRBD1 or TRBD2 (5 bases each). CDR1 and CDR2 (germline): ENHRY, SYGVKD. This CDR3 is built from 16 residues. The germline V and J ends were trimmed by 6 bases and 5 bases, with 19 bases remaining between them. The DNA of the CDR3 is TGTGCCATCAGCCGCGAGCCAGGGTGGAGGACCGGGGAGCTGTTTTTT. It codes for CAISREPGWRTGELFF.

The rearrangement joins TRBV7-3 to TRBJ2-2; tentative D call: TRBD2 (5 bases). Germline V gene sequence: CDR1 SGHTA, CDR2 FQGTGA. CDR3 length equals 16 residues. Trimming removed 0 bases at V and 7 bases at J, with 15 bases between. CDR3 sequence: CASSLTRLALNGELFF. As DNA, the CDR3 is TGTGCCAGCAGCTTAACGCGGCTAGCTCTTAACGGGGAGCTGTTTTTT.

The chain recombines TRBV7-2 with TRBJ1-2, with 9 bases that match TRBD1. The CDR3 runs 13 residues. Germline CDR1 SGHTA, CDR2 FQGNSA. V shed 3 bases and J 14 bases; nucleotides not matched to a gene: 10. The CDR3: CASSFGTGRGLTF. The DNA for the CDR3 is TGTGCCAGCAGCTTCGGGACAGGGAGAGGTTTGACCTTC. Using reference TRBV7-2 and TRBJ1-2 for the parts outside the CDR3, the full variable domain is GAGVSQSPSNKVTEKGKDVELRCDPISGHTALYWYRQSLGQGLEFLIYFQGNSAPDKSGLPSDRFSAERTGGSVSTLTIQRTQQEDSAVYLCASSFGTGRGLTFGSGTRLTVV.

The V and J genes are TRBV6-5 and TRBJ2-6; D is perhaps TRBD1 (5 bases). This CDR3 has 15 residues. Germline V CDR1 and CDR2: MNHEY, SVGAGI. Trimming stripped 5 bases from V and 0 bases from J, with 8 bases between. The CDR3 is CASSVGVSGANVLTF. Here the CDR3 DNA reads TGTGCCAGCAGTGTAGGGGTCTCTGGGGCCAACGTCCTGACTTTC.

This chain connects TRBV6-1 to TRBJ2-3; D remains unclear. This CDR3 is built from 12 residues. Germline assignment: CDR1 MNHNS and CDR2 SASEGT. V lost 7 bases and J 4 bases, leaving 9 bases between the germline ends. In nucleotides, the CDR3 is TGTGCCAGCACCCCGCCCGCAGATACGCAGTATTTT. Protein: CASTPPADTQYF.

This clone was detected only once. One end of the junction is discordant with germline, which a read error may explain. The chain employs TRBV7-7 and TRBJ2-1, with 12 bases fitting TRBD2. In germline, CDR1 is SSHAT, CDR2 FNYEAQ (reference sequence). The CDR3 is 15 residues long. CDR3 coding DNA: TGTGCTAGCAGTTCGACTAGCGGGGGTTACAATGAGCAGTTCTTC. It specifies CASSSTSGGYNEQFF.